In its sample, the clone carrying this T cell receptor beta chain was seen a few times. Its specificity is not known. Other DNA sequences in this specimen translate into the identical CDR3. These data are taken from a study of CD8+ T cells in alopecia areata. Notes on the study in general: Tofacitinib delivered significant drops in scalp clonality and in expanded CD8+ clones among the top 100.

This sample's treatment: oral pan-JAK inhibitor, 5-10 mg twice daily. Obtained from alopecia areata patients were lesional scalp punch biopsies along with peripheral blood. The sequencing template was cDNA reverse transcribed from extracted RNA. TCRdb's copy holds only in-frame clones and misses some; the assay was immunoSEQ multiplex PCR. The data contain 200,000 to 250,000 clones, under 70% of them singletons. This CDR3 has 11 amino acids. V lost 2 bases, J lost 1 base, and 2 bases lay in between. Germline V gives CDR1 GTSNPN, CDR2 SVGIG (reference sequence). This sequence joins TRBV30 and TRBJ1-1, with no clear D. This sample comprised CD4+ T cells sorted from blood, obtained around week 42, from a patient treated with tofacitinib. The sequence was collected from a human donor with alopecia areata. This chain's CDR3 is CAWSRNTEAFF. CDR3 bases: TGTGCCTGGAGTAGGAACACTGAAGCTTTCTTT.